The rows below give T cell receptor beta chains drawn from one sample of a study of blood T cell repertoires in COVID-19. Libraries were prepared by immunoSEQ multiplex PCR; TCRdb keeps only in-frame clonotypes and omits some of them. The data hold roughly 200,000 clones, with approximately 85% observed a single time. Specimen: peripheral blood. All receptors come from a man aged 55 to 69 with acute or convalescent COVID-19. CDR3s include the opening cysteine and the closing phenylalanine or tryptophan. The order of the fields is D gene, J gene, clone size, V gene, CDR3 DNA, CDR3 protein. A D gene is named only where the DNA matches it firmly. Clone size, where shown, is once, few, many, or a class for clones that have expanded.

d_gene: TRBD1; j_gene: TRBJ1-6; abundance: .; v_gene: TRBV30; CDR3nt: TGTGCCTGGAGCGAAACAGGGGTGGCTTCACCCCTCCACTTT; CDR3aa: CAWSETGVASPLHF
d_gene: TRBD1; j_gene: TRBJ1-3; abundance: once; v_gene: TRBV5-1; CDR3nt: TGCGCCAGCAGCTCACGGACAGGGCGCTCTGGAAACACCATATATTTT; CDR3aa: CASSSRTGRSGNTIYF
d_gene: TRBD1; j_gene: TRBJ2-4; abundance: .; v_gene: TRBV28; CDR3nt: TGTGCCAGCAGTTTAGGGGGACAGGGGGCAGCCAAAAACATTCAGTACTTC; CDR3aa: CASSLGGQGAAKNIQYF
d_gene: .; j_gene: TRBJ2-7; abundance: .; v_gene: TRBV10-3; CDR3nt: TGTGCCATCAGTGAGTCGCTCCCCCGGAGTGTCGGGGGGCGGGAGCAGTACTTC; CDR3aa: CAISESLPRSVGGREQYF
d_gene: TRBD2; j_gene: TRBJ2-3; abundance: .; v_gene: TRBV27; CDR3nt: TGTGCCAGCAGTTTGGGGACTAGCGGGAGTCCGGGTACGCAGTATTTT; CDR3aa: CASSLGTSGSPGTQYF
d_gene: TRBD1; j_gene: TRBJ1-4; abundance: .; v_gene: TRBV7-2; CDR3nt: TGTGCCAGCAGCCCTCTGGGCAGGGGGTCGACTAATGAAAAACTGTTTTTT; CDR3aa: CASSPLGRGSTNEKLFF
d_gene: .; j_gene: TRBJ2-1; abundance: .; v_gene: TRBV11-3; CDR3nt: TGTGCCAGCAGCTTAGGAGTTGGCAATGAGCAGTTCTTC; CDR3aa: CASSLGVGNEQFF
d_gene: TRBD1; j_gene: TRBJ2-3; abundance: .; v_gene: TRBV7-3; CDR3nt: TGTGCCAGCAGCTTAACTCCCGCAGGGGGCGTTCAGTCGCAGTATTTT; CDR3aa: CASSLTPAGGVQSQYF
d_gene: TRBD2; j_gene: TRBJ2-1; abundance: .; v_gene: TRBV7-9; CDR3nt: TGTGCCAGCAGCCCCTGGGCGGGAGTACTCAATGAGCAGTTCTTC; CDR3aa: CASSPWAGVLNEQFF
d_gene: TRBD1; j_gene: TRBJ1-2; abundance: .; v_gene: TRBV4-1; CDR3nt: TGCGCCAGCAGCTTACGGACAGGGGAGTCCCATGGCTACACCTTC; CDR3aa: CASSLRTGESHGYTF
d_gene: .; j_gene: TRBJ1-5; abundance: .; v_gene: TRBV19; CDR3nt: TGTGCCAGTAGTATTGAGCGGGGGGGTCAGCCCCAGCATTTT; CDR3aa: CASSIERGGQPQHF
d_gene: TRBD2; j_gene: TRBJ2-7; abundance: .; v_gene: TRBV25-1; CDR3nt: TGTGCCACAACGGGCGGGGGACTCTCCTACGAGCAGTACTTC; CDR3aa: CATTGGGLSYEQYF
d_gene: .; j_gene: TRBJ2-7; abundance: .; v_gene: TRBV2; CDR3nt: TGTGCCAGCCGCCGGGTGGGACTCTCCCACGAGCAGTACTTC; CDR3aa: CASRRVGLSHEQYF
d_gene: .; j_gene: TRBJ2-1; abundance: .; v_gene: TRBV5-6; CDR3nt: TGTGCCAGCAGCTTGAGGGGCGGGGCCATGGGGCAGTTCTTC; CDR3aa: CASSLRGGAMGQFF
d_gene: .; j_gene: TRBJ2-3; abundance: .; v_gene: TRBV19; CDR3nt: TGTGCCAGTAGTATAAGGGGGGGAAAGACAGATACGCAGTATTTT; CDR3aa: CASSIRGGKTDTQYF
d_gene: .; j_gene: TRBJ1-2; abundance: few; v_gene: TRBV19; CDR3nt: TGTGCCAGTAGTCCCGCGGGGATCGGTAACTATGGCTACACCTTC; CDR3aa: CASSPAGIGNYGYTF
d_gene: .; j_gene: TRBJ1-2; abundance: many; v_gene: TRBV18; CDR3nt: TGTGCCAGCTCCCCCGAGGATGACGGGGGACTATATGGCTACACCTTC; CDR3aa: CASSPEDDGGLYGYTF
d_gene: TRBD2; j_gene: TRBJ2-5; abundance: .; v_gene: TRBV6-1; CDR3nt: TGTGCCAGCAGTGTCATAGGGTTCGCGGGAGGTAACCAAGAGACCCAGTACTTC; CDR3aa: CASSVIGFAGGNQETQYF
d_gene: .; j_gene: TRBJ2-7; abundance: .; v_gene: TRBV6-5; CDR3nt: TGTGCCAGCAGGACAGGACCTACCTACGAGCAGTACTTC; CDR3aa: CASRTGPTYEQYF
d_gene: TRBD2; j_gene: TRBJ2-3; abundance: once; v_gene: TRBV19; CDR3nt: TGTGCCAGTAGTACCGACCGGACTAGCGGGAGGGCAGATACGCAGTATTTT; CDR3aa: CASSTDRTSGRADTQYF
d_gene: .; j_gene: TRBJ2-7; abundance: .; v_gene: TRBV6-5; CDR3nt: TGTGCCAGCAGTTACTCCGGCAGGGGTCCCTACGAGCAGTACTTC; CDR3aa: CASSYSGRGPYEQYF